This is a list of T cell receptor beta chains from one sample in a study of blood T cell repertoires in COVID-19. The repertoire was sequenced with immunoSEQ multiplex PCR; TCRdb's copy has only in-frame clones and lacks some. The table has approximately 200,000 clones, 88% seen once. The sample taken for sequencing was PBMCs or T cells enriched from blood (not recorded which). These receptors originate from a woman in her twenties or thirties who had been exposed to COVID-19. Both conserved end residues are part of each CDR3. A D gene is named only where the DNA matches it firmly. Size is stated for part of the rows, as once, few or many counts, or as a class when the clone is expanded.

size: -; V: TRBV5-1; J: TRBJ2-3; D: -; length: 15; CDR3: CASSIADFSTDTQYF; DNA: TGCGCCAGCAGCATAGCGGATTTTAGCACAGATACGCAGTATTTT
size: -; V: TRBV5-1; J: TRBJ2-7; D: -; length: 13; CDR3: CASSRSSDYEQYF; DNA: TGCGCCAGCAGCCGCTCTAGCGACTACGAGCAGTACTTC
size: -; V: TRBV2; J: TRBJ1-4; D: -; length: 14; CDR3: CASRDTVGGEKLFF; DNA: TGTGCCAGCAGGGACACAGTGGGAGGTGAAAAACTGTTTTTT
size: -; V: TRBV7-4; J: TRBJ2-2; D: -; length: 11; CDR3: CASLEGGELFF; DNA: TGTGCCAGCCTGGAGGGCGGGGAGCTGTTTTTT
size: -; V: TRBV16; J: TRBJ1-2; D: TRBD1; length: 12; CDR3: CASSQSRTGNTF; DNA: TGTGCCAGCAGCCAATCTAGGACAGGCAACACCTTC
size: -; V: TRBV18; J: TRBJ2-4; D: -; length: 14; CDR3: CASSHRAGENIQYF; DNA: TGTGCCAGCTCACACAGGGCGGGAGAAAACATTCAGTACTTC
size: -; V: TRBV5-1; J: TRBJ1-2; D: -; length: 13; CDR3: CASAQVGNYGYTF; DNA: TGCGCCAGCGCACAGGTCGGTAACTATGGCTACACCTTC
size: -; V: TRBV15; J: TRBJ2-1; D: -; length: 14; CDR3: CATSTPSSYNEQFF; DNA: TGTGCCACCAGTACTCCGAGCTCCTACAATGAGCAGTTCTTC
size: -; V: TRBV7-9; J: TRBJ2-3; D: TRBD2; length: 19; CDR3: CASSSWVLAGVTVTDTQYF; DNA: TGTGCCAGCAGCTCTTGGGTACTAGCGGGAGTGACGGTGACAGATACGCAGTATTTT
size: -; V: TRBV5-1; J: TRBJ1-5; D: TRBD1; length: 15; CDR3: CASSFGTGVYQPQHF; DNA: TGCGCCAGCAGCTTCGGGACAGGGGTGTACCAGCCCCAGCATTTT
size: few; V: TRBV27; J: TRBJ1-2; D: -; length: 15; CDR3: CASWPASGYFYGYTF; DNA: TGTGCCAGCTGGCCAGCATCGGGTTACTTCTATGGCTACACCTTC
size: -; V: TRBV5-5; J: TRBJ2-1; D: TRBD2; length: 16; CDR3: CASSWGLAGSYNEQFF; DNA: TGTGCCAGCAGCTGGGGACTAGCGGGGTCCTACAATGAGCAGTTCTTC
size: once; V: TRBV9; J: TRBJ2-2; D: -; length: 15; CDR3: CASSVSVKNTGELFF; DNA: TGTGCCAGCAGCGTATCCGTAAAGAACACCGGGGAGCTGTTTTTT
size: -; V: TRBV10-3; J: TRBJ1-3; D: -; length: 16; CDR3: CAISELGQTPGNTIYF; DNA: TGTGCCATCAGTGAGTTAGGACAGACGCCTGGAAACACCATATATTTT
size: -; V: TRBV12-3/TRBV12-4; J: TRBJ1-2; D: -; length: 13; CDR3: CASSLEDFYGYTF; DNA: TGTGCCAGCAGTTTAGAGGACTTCTATGGCTACACCTTC
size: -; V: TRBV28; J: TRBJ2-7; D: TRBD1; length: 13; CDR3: CASSGTGAYEQYF; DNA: TGTGCCAGCAGCGGGACAGGGGCCTACGAGCAGTACTTC
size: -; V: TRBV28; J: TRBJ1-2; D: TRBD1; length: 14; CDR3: CASRARDRNYGYTF; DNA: TGTGCCAGCAGGGCCCGGGACAGGAACTATGGCTACACCTTC
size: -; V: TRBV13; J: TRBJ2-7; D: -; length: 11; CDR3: CASSLLYEQYF; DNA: TGTGCCAGCAGCCTCCTCTACGAGCAGTACTTC